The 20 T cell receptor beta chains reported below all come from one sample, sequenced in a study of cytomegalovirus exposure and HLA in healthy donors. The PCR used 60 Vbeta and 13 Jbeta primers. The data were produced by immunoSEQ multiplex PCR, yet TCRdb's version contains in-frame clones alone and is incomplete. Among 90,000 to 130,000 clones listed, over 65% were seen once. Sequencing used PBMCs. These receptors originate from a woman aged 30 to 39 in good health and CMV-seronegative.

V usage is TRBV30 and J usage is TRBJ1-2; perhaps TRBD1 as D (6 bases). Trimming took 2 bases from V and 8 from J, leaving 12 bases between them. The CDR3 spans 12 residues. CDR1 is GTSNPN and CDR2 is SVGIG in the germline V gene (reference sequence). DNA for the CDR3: TGTGCCTGGAGTAAGGGGGATGGAGGCTACACCTTC. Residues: CAWSKGDGGYTF. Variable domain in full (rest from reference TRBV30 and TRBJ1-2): SQTIHQWPATLVQPVGSPLSLECTVEGTSNPNLYWYRQAAGRGLQLLFYSVGIGQISSEVPQNLSASRPQDRQFILSSKKLLLSDSGFYLCAWSKGDGGYTFGSGTRLTVV.

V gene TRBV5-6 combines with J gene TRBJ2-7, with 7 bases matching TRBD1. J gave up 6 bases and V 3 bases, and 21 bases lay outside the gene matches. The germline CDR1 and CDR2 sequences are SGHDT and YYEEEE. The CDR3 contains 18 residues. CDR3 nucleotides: TGTGCCAGCAGCTCTGAGATCCGGGACAGCGGCGGATGGGGCGAGCAGTACTTC. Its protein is CASSSEIRDSGGWGEQYF.

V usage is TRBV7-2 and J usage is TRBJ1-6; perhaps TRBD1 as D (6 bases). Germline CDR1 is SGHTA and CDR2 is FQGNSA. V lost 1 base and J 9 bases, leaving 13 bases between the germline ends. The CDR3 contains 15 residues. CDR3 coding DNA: TGTGCCAGCAGCTTAGTGCGGACAGATATTTCACCCCTCCACTTT. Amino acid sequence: CASSLVRTDISPLHF.

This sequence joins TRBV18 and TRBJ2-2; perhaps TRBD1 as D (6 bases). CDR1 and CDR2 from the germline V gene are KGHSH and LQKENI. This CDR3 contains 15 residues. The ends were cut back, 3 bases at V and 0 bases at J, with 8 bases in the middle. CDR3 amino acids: CASSPRQANTGELFF. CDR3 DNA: TGTGCCAGCTCACCGAGACAGGCGAACACCGGGGAGCTGTTTTTT.

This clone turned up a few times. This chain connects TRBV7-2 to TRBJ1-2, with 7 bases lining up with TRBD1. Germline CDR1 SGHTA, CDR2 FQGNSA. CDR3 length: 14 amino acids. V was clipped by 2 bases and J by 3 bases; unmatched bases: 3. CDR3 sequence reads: CASSLTGADYGYTF. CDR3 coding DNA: TGTGCCAGCAGCTTAACAGGGGCCGACTATGGCTACACCTTC. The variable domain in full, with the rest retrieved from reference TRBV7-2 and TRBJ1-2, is GAGVSQSPSNKVTEKGKDVELRCDPISGHTALYWYRQSLGQGLEFLIYFQGNSAPDKSGLPSDRFSAERTGGSVSTLTIQRTQQEDSAVYLCASSLTGADYGYTFGSGTRLTVV.

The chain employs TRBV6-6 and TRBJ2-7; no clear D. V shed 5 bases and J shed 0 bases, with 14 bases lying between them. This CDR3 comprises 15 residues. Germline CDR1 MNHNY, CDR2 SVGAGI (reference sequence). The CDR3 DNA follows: TGTGCCAGCAGTCTCACCGGGTCTTCCTCCTACGAGCAGTACTTC. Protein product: CASSLTGSSSYEQYF.

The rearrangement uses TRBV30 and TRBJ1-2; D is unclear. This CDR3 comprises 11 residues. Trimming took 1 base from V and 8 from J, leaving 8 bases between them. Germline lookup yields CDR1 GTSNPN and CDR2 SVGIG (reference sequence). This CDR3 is CAWSATWGYTF. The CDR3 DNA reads TGTGCCTGGAGTGCTACTTGGGGCTACACCTTC. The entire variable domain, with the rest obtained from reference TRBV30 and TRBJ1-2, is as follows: SQTIHQWPATLVQPVGSPLSLECTVEGTSNPNLYWYRQAAGRGLQLLFYSVGIGQISSEVPQNLSASRPQDRQFILSSKKLLLSDSGFYLCAWSATWGYTFGSGTRLTVV.

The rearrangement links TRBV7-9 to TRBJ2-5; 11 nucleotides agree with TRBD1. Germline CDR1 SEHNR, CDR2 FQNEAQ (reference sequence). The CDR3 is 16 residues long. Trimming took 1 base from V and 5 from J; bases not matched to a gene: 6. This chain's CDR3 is CASSLGGQGARETQYF. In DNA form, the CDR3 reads TGTGCCAGCAGCTTAGGCGGACAGGGGGCGCGGGAGACCCAGTACTTC.

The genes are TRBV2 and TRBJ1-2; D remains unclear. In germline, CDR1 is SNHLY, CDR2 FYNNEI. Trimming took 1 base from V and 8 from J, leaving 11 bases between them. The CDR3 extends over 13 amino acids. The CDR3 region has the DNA TGTGCCAGCAGTGAAGGATCCTGGGAGGGCTACACCTTC. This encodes CASSEGSWEGYTF. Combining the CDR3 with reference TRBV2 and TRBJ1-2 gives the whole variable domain EPEVTQTPSHQVTQMGQEVILRCVPISNHLYFYWYRQILGQKVEFLVSFYNNEISEKSEIFDDQFSVERPDGSNFTLKIRSTKLEDSAMYFCASSEGSWEGYTFGSGTRLTVV.

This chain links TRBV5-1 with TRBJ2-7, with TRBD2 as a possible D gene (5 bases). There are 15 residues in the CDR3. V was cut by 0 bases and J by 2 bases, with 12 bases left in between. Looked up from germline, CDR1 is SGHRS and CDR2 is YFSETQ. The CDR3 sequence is CASSLGGGSTYEQYF. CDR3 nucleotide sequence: TGCGCCAGCAGCTTGGGTGGCGGGTCTACCTACGAGCAGTACTTC. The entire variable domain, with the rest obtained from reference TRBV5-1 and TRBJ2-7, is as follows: KAGVTQTPRYLIKTRGQQVTLSCSPISGHRSVSWYQQTPGQGLQFLFEYFSETQRNKGNFPGRFSGRQFSNSRSEMNVSTLELGDSALYLCASSLGGGSTYEQYFGPGTRLTVT.

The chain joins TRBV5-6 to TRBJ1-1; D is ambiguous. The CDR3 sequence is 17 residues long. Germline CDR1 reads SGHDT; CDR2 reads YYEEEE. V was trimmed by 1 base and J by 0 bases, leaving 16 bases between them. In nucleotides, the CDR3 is TGTGCCAGCAGCTTGAAGGGCGGGGAGGTCTTGAACACTGAAGCTTTCTTT. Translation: CASSLKGGEVLNTEAFF. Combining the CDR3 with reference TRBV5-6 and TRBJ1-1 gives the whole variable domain DAGVTQSPTHLIKTRGQQVTLRCSPKSGHDTVSWYQQALGQGPQFIFQYYEEEERQRGNFPDRFSGHQFPNYSSELNVNALLLGDSALYLCASSLKGGEVLNTEAFFGQGTRLTVV.

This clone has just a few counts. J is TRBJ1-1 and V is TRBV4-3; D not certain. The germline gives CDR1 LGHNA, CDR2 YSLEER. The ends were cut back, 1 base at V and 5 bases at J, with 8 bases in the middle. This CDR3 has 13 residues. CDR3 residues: CASSQASGTEAFF. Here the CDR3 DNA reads TGCGCCAGCAGCCAAGCTAGTGGGACTGAAGCTTTCTTT.

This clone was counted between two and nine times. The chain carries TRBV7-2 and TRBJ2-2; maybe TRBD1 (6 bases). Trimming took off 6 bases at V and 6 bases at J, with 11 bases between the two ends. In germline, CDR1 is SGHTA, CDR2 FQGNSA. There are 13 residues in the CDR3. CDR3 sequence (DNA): TGTGCCAGCAGAGCAGGGGTATCCGGGGAGCTGTTTTTT. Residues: CASRAGVSGELFF.

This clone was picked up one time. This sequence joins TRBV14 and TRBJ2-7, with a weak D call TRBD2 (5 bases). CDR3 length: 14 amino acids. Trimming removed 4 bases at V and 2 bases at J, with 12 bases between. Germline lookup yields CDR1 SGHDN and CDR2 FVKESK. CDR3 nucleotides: TGTGCCAGCAGCCCGAGGGCCCTCCCCTACGAGCAGTACTTC. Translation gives CASSPRALPYEQYF.

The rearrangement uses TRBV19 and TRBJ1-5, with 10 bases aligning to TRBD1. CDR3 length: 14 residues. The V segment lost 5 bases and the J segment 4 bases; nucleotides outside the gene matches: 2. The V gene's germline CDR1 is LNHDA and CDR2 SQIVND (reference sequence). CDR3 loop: CASSPDRGNQPQHF. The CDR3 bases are TGTGCCAGTAGTCCGGACAGGGGGAATCAGCCCCAGCATTTT. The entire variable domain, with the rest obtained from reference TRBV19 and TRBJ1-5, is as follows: DGGITQSPKYLFRKEGQNVTLSCEQNLNHDAMYWYRQDPGQGLRLIYYSQIVNDFQKGDIAEGYSVSREKKESFPLTVTSAQKNPTAFYLCASSPDRGNQPQHFGDGTRLSIL.

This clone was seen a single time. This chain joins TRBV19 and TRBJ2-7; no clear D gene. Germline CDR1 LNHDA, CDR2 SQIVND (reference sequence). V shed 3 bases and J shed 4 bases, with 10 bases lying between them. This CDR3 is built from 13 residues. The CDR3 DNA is TGTGCCAGTAGTATGGAGTCGTCTTACGAGCAGTACTTC. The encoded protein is CASSMESSYEQYF.

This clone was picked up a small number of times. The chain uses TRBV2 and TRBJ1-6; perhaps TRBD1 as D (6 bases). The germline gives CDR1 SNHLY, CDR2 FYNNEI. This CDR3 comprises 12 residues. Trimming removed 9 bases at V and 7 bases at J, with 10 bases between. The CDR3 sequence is CARDTGNSPLHF. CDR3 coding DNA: TGTGCCAGGGACACAGGGAATTCACCCCTCCACTTT.

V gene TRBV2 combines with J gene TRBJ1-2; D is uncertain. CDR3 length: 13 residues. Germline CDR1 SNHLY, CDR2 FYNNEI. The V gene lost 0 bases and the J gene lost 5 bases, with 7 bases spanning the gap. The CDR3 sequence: CASSEAAGYGYTF. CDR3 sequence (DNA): TGTGCCAGCAGTGAAGCTGCGGGGTATGGCTACACCTTC.

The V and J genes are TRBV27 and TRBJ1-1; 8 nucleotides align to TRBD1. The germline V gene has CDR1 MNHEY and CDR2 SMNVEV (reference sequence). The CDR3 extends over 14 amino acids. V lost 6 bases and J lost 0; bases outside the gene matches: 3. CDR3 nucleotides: TGTGCCAGCAGCAAGACAGGGGTGAACACTGAAGCTTTCTTT. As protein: CASSKTGVNTEAFF.

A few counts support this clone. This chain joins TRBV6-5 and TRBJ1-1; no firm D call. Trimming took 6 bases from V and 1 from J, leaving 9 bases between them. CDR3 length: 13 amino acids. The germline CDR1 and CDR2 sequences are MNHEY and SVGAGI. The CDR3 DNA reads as TGTGCCAGCAGCCCCTCAGGGAACACTGAAGCTTTCTTT. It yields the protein CASSPSGNTEAFF.